The entry below gives a single TCR beta chain sequence along with its context. The antigen is unknown. Germline V gene data show CDR1 as SGHNT and CDR2 as YYREEE (reference sequence). The CDR3 runs 13 residues. With 3 bases removed from V and 0 bases from J, the gap between germline ends came to 4 bases. The PCR was carried out with 60 Vbeta primers and 13 Jbeta primers. Sequencing used immunoSEQ multiplex PCR; TCRdb keeps in-frame clones, though not all of them. Of roughly 140,000 clones listed, about four fifths are singletons. This sample stems from a study of cytomegalovirus exposure and HLA in healthy donors. Study-wide background: Early on, a data release was issued that held approximately 78 million unique TCRs from HLA-typed donors. General study points: Overall, 164 TCR beta chains were annotated as cytomegalovirus-associated.

V is TRBV5-4 and J is TRBJ2-1; no clear D gene. The sample was PBMCs. This receptor was obtained from a man aged 30-40 years in good health and CMV-seropositive. CDR3 in DNA: TGTGCCAGCAGCTCGGTCTCCTACAATGAGCAGTTCTTC. Its protein product is CASSSVSYNEQFF. Full variable domain (outside the CDR3, taken from reference TRBV5-4 and TRBJ2-1): ETGVTQSPTHLIKTRGQQVTLRCSSQSGHNTVSWYQQALGQGPQFIFQYYREEENGRGNFPPRFSGLQFPNYSSELNVNALELDDSALYLCASSSVSYNEQFFGPGTRLTVL.